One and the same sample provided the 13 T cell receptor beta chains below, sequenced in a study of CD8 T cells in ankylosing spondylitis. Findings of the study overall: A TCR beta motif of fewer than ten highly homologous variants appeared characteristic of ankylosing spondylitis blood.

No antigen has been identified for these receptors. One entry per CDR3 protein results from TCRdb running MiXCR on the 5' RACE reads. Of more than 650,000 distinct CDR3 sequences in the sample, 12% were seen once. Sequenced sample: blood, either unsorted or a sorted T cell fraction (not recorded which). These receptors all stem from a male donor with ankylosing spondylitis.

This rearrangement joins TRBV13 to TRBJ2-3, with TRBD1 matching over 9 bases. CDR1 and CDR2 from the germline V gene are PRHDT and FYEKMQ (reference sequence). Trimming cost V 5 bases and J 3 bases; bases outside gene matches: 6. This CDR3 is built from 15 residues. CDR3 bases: TGTGCCAGCAGCCAGGGACAGGGAAGGACAGATACGCAGTATTTT. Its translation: CASSQGQGRTDTQYF.

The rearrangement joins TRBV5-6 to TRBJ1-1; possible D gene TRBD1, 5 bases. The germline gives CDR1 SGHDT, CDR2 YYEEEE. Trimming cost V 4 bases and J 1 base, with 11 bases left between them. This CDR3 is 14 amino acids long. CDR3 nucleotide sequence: TGTGCCAGCAGCGCCGGACACTGGAACACTGAAGCTTTCTTT. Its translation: CASSAGHWNTEAFF.

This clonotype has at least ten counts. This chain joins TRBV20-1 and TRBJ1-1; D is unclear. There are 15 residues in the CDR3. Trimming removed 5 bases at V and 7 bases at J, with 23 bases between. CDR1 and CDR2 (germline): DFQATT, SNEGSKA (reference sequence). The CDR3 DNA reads TGCAGTGCTCCCCGCTCGGGCCTCCAGTGGAATGAAGCTTTCTTT. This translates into CSAPRSGLQWNEAFF.

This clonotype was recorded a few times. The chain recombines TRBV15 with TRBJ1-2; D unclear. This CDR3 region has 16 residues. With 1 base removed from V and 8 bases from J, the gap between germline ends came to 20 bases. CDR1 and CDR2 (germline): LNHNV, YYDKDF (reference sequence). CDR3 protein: CATSRVGESRLWGYTF. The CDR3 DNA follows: TGTGCCACCAGCAGAGTTGGGGAGTCGAGGTTATGGGGCTACACCTTC.

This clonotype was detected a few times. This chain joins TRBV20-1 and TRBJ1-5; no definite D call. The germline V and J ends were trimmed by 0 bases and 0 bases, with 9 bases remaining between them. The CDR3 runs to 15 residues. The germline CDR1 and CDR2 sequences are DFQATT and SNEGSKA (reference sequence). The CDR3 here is CSARDTSYSNQPQHF. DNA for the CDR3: TGCAGTGCTAGAGATACCAGCTATAGCAATCAGCCCCAGCATTTT.

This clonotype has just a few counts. CDR3 residues: CATSRGFEQFF. In DNA, the CDR3 is TGTGCCACCAGCAGAGGATTTGAGCAGTTCTTC. The rearrangement joins TRBV15 to TRBJ2-1; the D is unclear. The V gene's germline CDR1 is LNHNV and CDR2 YYDKDF (reference sequence). The ends were cut back, 1 base at V and 9 bases at J, with 4 bases in the middle. There are 11 residues in the CDR3.

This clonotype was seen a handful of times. The CDR3 reads CATGTAYEQYF. The DNA of the CDR3 is TGTGCCACCGGGACAGCATACGAGCAGTACTTC. The rearrangement uses TRBV10-3 and TRBJ2-7, with 7 bases that match TRBD1. CDR3 length: 11 amino acids. Trimming cost V 10 bases and J 4 bases; bases outside gene matches: 4. Germline V CDR1 and CDR2: ENHRY, SYGVKD.

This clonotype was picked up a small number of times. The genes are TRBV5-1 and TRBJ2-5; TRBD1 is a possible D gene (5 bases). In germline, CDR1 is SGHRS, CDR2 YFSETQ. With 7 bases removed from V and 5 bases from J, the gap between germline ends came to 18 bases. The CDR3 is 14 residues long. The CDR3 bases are TGCGCCAGCCGGATAGACGCAGGGTTGGAGACCCAGTACTTC. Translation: CASRIDAGLETQYF.

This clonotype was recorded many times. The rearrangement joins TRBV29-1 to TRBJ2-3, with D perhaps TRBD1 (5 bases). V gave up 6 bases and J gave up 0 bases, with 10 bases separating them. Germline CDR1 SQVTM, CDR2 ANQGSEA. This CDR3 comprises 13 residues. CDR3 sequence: CSVWTPSTDTQYF. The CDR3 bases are TGCAGCGTATGGACACCCAGCACAGATACGCAGTATTTT.

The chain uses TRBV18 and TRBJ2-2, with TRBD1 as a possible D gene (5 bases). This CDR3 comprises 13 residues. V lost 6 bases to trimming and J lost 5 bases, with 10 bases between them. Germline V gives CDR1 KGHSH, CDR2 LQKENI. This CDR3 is CASSTDTTGELFF. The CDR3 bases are TGTGCCAGCTCGACAGATACTACCGGGGAGCTGTTTTTT.

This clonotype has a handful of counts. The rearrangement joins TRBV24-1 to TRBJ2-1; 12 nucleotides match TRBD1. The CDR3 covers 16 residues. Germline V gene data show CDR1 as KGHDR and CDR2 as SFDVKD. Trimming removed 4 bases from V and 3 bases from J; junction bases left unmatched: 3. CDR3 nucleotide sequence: TGTGCCACCAGTGACCGGGACAGGGGGCTCTACAATGAGCAGTTCTTC. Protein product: CATSDRDRGLYNEQFF.

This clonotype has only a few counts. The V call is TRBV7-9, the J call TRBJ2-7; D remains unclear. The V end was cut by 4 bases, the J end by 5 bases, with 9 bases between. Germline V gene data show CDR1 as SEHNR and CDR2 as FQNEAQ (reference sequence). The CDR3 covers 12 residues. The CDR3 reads CASSSQVNEQYF. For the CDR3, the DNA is TGTGCCAGCAGCTCCCAAGTTAACGAGCAGTACTTC.

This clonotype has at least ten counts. The CDR3 reads CASSLGFTDTQYF. The CDR3 DNA reads as TGTGCCAGCAGCCTAGGGTTCACAGATACGCAGTATTTT. This rearrangement joins TRBV7-2 to TRBJ2-3; D is ambiguous. The CDR3 runs to 13 residues. Between the trimmed V and J ends, which lost 5 bases and 2 bases, there was a span of 8 bases. The germline V gene has CDR1 SGHTA and CDR2 FQGNSA.